Included here is one T cell receptor beta chain sequence, with context. Naive CD8 cells lacked CD45RO and underwent positive selection for CCR7, leaving out terminally differentiated effector memory CD45RA+ cells. TCRdb's table, derived via immunoSEQ multiplex PCR, lists solely in-frame clones and lacks some. The sample comprises about 2.2 million clones, 85% to 95% of which are singletons, and 1.7% rests with the top ten. This entry comes from a study of shared clonotypes between healthy human individuals. Trimming took off 7 bases at V and 0 bases at J, with 13 bases between the two ends. The length of the CDR3 is 15 residues. Germline CDR1 PRHDT, CDR2 FYEKMQ (reference sequence).

Material: naive CD8+ T cells from PBMCs. This TCR was sampled from a man aged 18 to 29 in good health. Some clones in this sample may be carry-over from other donors' samples. This rearrangement joins TRBV13 to TRBJ1-3; a weak D match, TRBD1 (5 bases). The CDR3: CASTPGRLSGNTIYF. Here the CDR3 DNA reads TGTGCCAGCACCCCGGGGCGGCTCTCTGGAAACACCATATATTTT.